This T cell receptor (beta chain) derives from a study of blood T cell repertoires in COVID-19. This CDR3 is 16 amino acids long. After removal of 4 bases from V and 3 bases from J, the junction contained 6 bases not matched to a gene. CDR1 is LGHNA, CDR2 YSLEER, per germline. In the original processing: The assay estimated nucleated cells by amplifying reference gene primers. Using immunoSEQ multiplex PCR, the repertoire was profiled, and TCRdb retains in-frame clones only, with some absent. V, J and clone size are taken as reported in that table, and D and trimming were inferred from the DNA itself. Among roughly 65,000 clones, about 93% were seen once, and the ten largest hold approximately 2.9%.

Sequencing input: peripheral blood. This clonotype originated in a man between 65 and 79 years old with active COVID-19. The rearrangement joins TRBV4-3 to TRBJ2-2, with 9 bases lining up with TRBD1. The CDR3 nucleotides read TGCGCCAGCAGCCCCGAGGGACAGGGACACACCGGGGAGCTGTTTTTT. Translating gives CASSPEGQGHTGELFF.